This TCR beta chain was sequenced for a study of cytomegalovirus exposure and HLA in healthy donors. General study findings and limits: Per published accounts, TCR beta sequences correctly predicted the HLA-A and HLA-B alleles of most subjects. Later analysis reportedly placed an Asian-associated ancestry cluster below the roughly 670-donor mean in N-insertions. Immune exposure information available was restricted to CMV serostatus.

The PCR ran on 60 Vbeta and 13 Jbeta primers. Data came from immunoSEQ multiplex PCR; TCRdb stores just in-frame clones and leaves some out. The sample holds some 140,000 clones, 75% to 90% seen once. Of note for this clone: No antigen is known for it.

The CDR3 totals 15 residues. V lost 4 bases and J 3 bases, leaving 16 bases between the germline ends. Germline V CDR1 and CDR2: SGHNT, YYREEE (reference sequence). The chain carries TRBV5-4 and TRBJ1-1; TRBD1 is a possible D gene (5 bases). The sequencing sample was made of PBMCs. The clonotype was recovered from a woman in her 30s in good health and CMV-seropositive. This chain's CDR3 is CASSLRQNRDTEAFF. CDR3 in DNA: TGTGCCAGCAGCCTCCGACAGAATCGGGACACTGAAGCTTTCTTT.